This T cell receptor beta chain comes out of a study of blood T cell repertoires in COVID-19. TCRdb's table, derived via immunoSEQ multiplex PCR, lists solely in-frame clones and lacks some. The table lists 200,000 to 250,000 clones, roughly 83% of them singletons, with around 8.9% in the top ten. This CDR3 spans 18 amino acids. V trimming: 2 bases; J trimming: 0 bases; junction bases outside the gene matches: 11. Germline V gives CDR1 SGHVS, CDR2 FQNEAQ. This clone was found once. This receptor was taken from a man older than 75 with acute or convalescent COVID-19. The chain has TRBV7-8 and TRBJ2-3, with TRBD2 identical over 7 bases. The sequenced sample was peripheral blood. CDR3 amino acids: CASSLFGGSGSSTDTQYF. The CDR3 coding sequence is TGTGCCAGCAGCTTATTTGGTGGTAGCGGGTCTAGCACAGATACGCAGTATTTT. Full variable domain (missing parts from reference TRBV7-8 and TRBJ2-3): GAGVSQSPRYKVAKRGQDVALRCDPISGHVSLFWYQQALGQGPEFLTYFQNEAQLDKSGLPSDRFFAERPEGSVSTLKIQRTQQEDSAVYLCASSLFGGSGSSTDTQYFGPGTRLTVL.